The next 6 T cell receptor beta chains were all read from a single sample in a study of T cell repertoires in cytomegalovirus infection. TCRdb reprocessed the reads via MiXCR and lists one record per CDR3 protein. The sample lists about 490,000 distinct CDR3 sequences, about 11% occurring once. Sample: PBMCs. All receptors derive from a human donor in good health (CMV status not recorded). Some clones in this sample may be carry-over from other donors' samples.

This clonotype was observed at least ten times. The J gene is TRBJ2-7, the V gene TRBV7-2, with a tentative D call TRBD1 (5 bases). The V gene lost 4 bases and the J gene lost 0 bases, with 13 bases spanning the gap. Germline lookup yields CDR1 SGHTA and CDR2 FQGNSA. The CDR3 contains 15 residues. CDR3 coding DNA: TGTGCCAGCAGCTCCTATAGGGGAAGCTCCTACGAGCAGTACTTC. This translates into CASSSYRGSSYEQYF.

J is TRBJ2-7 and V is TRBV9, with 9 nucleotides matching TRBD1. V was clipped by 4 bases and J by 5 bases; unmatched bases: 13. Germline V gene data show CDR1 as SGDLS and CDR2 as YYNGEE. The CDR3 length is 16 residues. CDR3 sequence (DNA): TGTGCCAGCAGCTTCAACCCCGGGACAGGGACTAACGAGCAGTACTTC. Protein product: CASSFNPGTGTNEQYF.

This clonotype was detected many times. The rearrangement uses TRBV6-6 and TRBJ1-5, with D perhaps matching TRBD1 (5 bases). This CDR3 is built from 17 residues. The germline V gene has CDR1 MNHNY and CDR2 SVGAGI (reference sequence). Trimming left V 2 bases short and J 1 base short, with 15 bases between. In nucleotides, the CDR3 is TGTGCCAGCAGTTACGGTCTGGGGGGTCAGAGCAATCAGCCCCAGCATTTT. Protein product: CASSYGLGGQSNQPQHF.

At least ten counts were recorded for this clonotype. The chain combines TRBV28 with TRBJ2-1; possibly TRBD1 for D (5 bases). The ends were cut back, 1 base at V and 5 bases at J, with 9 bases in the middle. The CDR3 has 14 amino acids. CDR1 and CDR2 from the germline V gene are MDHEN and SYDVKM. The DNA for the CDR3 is TGTGCCAGCAGTTTATATCTCAGGGACAATGAGCAGTTCTTC. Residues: CASSLYLRDNEQFF.

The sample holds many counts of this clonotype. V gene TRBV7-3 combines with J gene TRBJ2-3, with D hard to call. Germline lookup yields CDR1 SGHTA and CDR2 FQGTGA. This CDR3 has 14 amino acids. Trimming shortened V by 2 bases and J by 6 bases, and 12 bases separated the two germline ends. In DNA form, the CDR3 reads TGTGCCAGCAGCTTAGGTGGATCTTTGGATACGCAGTATTTT. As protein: CASSLGGSLDTQYF.

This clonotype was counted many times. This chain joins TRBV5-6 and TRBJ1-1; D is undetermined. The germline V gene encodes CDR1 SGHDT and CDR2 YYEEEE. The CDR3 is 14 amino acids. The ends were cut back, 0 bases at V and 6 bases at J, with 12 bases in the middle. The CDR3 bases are TGTGCCAGCAGCTTGGACGGATCATGGGCTGAAGCTTTCTTT. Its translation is CASSLDGSWAEAFF. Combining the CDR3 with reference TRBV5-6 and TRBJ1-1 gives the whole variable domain DAGVTQSPTHLIKTRGQQVTLRCSPKSGHDTVSWYQQALGQGPQFIFQYYEEEERQRGNFPDRFSGHQFPNYSSELNVNALLLGDSALYLCASSLDGSWAEAFFGQGTRLTVV.